Shown below are 3 T cell receptor beta chains from a single sample sequenced in a study of cytomegalovirus exposure and HLA in healthy donors. A multiplex PCR was run with 60 Vbeta primers and 13 Jbeta primers. The protocol was immunoSEQ multiplex PCR, while the TCRdb copy is restricted to in-frame clones and leaves out a portion. Found here are around 140,000 clones, 61% of them singletons; the top ten hold less than 2%. The sample taken for sequencing was PBMCs. Source of these receptors: a male donor in good health and CMV-seronegative.

On this clone itself: Within the sample, other DNA sequences also encode this same CDR3. J is TRBJ2-7 and V is TRBV18, with 8 bases fitting TRBD1. CDR1 KGHSH and CDR2 LQKENI come from the germline V gene. The CDR3 runs to 14 residues. J gave up 0 bases and V 6 bases, and 4 bases lay outside the gene matches. The CDR3 DNA follows: TGTGCCAGCTCGCCGGGACAGGCCTCCTACGAGCAGTACTTC. Amino acids: CASSPGQASYEQYF.

The chain employs TRBV7-3 and TRBJ2-5, with a tentative D call TRBD2 (6 bases). This CDR3 comprises 15 residues. The V end was cut by 0 bases, the J end by 5 bases, with 13 bases between. Per the germline V gene, CDR1 is SGHTA and CDR2 is FQGTGA. The CDR3 here is CASSLTGGSFETQYF. The CDR3 region has the DNA TGTGCCAGCAGCTTAACGGGGGGTAGCTTCGAGACCCAGTACTTC.

This clone occurred a few times. The chain combines TRBV5-8 with TRBJ2-7; 7 nucleotides agree with TRBD1. Germline V gene sequence: CDR1 SGHTS, CDR2 YDEGEE. The CDR3 totals 14 residues. Trimming took 5 bases from V and 4 from J; bases not matched to a gene: 9. CDR3 DNA: TGTGCCAGCAGAACCGGGACAGCGATTTACGAGCAGTACTTC. It is translated as CASRTGTAIYEQYF.